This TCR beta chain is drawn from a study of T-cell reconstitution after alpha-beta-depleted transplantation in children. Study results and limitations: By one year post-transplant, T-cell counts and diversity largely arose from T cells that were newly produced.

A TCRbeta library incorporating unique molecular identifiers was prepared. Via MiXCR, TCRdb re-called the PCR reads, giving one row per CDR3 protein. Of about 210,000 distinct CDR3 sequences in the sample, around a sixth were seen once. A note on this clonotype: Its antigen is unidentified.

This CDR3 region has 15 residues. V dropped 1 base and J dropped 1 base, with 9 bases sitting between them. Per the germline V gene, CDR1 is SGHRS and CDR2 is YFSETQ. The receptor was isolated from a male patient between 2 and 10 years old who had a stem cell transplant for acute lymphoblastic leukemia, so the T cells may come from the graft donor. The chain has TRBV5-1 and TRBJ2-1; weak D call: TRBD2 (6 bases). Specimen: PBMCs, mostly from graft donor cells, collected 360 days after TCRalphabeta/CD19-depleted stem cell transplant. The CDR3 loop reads CASSLTSSSYNEQFF. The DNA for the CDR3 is TGCGCCAGCAGCTTGACTAGCTCGTCCTACAATGAGCAGTTCTTC.